One sample yielded the 32 T cell receptor beta chains listed below, sequenced in a study of response to subunit inactivated influenza vaccine. A single record per CDR3 protein comes from TCRdb applying MiXCR to the RT-PCR reads. Of a few hundred thousand distinct CDR3 sequences in the sample, just over 20% were seen once. The sequencing used PBMCs from blood, collected about 20 months after vaccination. These receptors originate from a man between 50 and 69 years old who received an inactivated influenza vaccine.

This clonotype was detected only a few times. The chain employs TRBV3-1 and TRBJ1-3, with TRBD1 identical over 7 bases. This CDR3 region has 15 residues. V shed 2 bases and J 4 bases; nucleotides not matched to a gene: 5. CDR1 and CDR2 (germline): LGHDT, YNNKEL (reference sequence). The chain's CDR3 is CASSQRRTGGNTIYF. For the CDR3, the DNA is TGTGCCAGCAGCCAAAGACGGACAGGAGGAAACACCATATATTTT.

This clonotype showed up many times. This rearrangement joins TRBV7-6 to TRBJ1-5; TRBD1 is a possible D gene (5 bases). The V end was cut by 1 base, the J end by 7 bases, with 8 bases between. CDR3 length: 13 amino acids. Per the germline V gene, CDR1 is SGHVS and CDR2 is FNYEAQ. The CDR3 coding sequence is TGTGCCAGCAGCTTAGTGGGGGACCAGCCCCAGCATTTT. Encoded protein: CASSLVGDQPQHF.

V gene TRBV2 combines with J gene TRBJ2-3; D is undetermined. CDR1 and CDR2 (germline): SNHLY, FYNNEI. V shed 4 bases and J shed 5 bases, with 13 bases lying between them. There are 14 residues in the CDR3. CDR3 loop: CASSVLLARDTQYF. DNA for the CDR3: TGTGCCAGCAGTGTTCTCCTGGCGAGAGATACGCAGTATTTT.

This clonotype was counted ten times or more. V usage is TRBV10-2 and J usage is TRBJ1-5; TRBD1 matches at 9 bases. This CDR3 region has 14 residues. Germline V gene data show CDR1 as WSHSY and CDR2 as SAAADI. The J segment lost 10 bases and the V segment lost 6 bases, leaving 10 bases of the junction unmatched. The CDR3 DNA follows: TGCGCCAGCAGCGAGGGGACAGGGTTTCAACCCCAGCATTTT. It is translated as CASSEGTGFQPQHF.

CDR3 nucleotide sequence: TGCAGTGCTCTGCGACGGAGAAATGAAAAACTGTTTTTT. Translating it yields CSALRRRNEKLFF. The chain is built from TRBV20-1 and TRBJ1-4, with D unresolved. Per germline, CDR1 DFQATT and CDR2 SNEGSKA (reference sequence). Trimming took 5 bases from V and 5 from J, leaving 12 bases between them. This CDR3 spans 13 amino acids.

The genes are TRBV12-3 or TRBV12-4 and TRBJ1-4, with a possible D match to TRBD1 (5 bases). The V end was cut by 6 bases, the J end by 7 bases, with 6 bases between. The CDR3 is made up of 11 amino acids. CDR3: CASRQGEKLFF. CDR3 nucleotides: TGTGCCAGCAGGCAGGGTGAAAAACTGTTTTTT.

V and J are TRBV5-1 and TRBJ2-1, with D unresolved. The CDR3 covers 14 residues. Trimming took 0 bases from V and 9 from J, leaving 13 bases between them. Germline V gene sequence: CDR1 SGHRS, CDR2 YFSETQ. The CDR3 loop is CASSLETGHGEQFF. The CDR3 DNA reads TGCGCCAGCAGCTTGGAGACCGGCCACGGTGAGCAGTTCTTC.

This clonotype was found many times. The rearrangement uses TRBV12-3 or TRBV12-4 and TRBJ1-1; 8 bases align to TRBD1. The CDR3 spans 15 residues. The ends lost 5 bases at V and 1 base at J; junction bases unmatched: 6. The CDR3 DNA sequence: TGTGCCAGCAGTCCGCGGACAGGGAAGAACACTGAAGCTTTCTTT. Translated: CASSPRTGKNTEAFF.

This clonotype has only a few counts. V usage is TRBV25-1 and J usage is TRBJ1-1; TRBD1 matches 8 bases. The CDR3 covers 14 residues. The ends lost 6 bases at V and 1 base at J; junction bases unmatched: 4. The germline V gene has CDR1 MGHDK and CDR2 SYGVNS. CDR3 nucleotides: TGTGCCAGCAGAGAGACAGGGGCGAACACTGAAGCTTTCTTT. Translation gives CASRETGANTEAFF.

This clonotype came up a few times. The chain combines TRBV4-3 with TRBJ2-3, with 7 bases fitting TRBD1. The CDR3 runs to 16 residues. Losses at the gene ends were 0 bases for V and 4 bases for J; bases not matched to a gene: 7. In germline, CDR1 is LGHNA, CDR2 YSLEER. CDR3 nucleotide sequence: TGCGCCAGCAGCCAAGAAGACAGGGCAGGATCAGATACGCAGTATTTT. Residues: CASSQEDRAGSDTQYF.

The CDR3 is CASASYGPGGFF. CDR3 coding DNA: TGTGCCAGCGCCTCATACGGGCCGGGCGGGTTCTTC. The chain carries TRBV12-3 or TRBV12-4 and TRBJ2-1; no reliable D call. The germline V and J ends were trimmed by 8 bases and 15 bases, with 20 bases remaining between them. This CDR3 has 12 residues.

This clonotype was recorded only once. The chain links TRBV20-1 to TRBJ2-1; no firm D call. V lost 0 bases and J lost 0, with 12 bases in between. CDR1 is DFQATT, CDR2 SNEGSKA, per germline (reference sequence). The CDR3 covers 16 residues. The CDR3 region is CSARDFNGDSYNEQFF. The DNA for the CDR3 is TGCAGTGCTAGAGATTTTAACGGCGACTCCTACAATGAGCAGTTCTTC.

This clonotype has more than one count but fewer than ten. The chain links TRBV4-3 to TRBJ2-2, with 8 bases aligning to TRBD1. The CDR3 totals 18 residues. The germline V gene has CDR1 LGHNA and CDR2 YSLEER. V lost 3 bases and J lost 7; bases outside the gene matches: 16. The CDR3 here is CASSHQRTGPAPFGELFF. CDR3 coding DNA: TGCGCCAGCAGCCACCAACGGACAGGGCCTGCGCCGTTCGGGGAGCTGTTTTTT.

In DNA, the CDR3 is TGCAGTCCATACCGGGCCCTCGGGAGGGGGGCCAACGTCCTGACTTTC. This sequence encodes CSPYRALGRGANVLTF. The genes are TRBV20-1 and TRBJ2-6; 7 nucleotides line up with TRBD2. The V and J ends lost 8 bases and 4 bases, in that order; junction bases with no gene match: 14. The CDR3 extends over 16 amino acids. The V gene's germline CDR1 is DFQATT and CDR2 SNEGSKA (reference sequence).

V and J are TRBV6-5 and TRBJ1-2, with TRBD1 as a possible D gene (6 bases). V gave up 0 bases and J gave up 5 bases, with 7 bases separating them. The germline V gene encodes CDR1 MNHEY and CDR2 SVGAGI. This CDR3 has 13 residues. The CDR3 sequence: CASSYSTGYGYTF. The CDR3 DNA is TGTGCCAGCAGTTACTCGACAGGATATGGCTACACCTTC.

The V and J genes are TRBV5-1 and TRBJ1-2, with TRBD1 matching over 7 bases. The V and J ends lost 4 bases and 4 bases, in that order; junction bases with no gene match: 7. The germline V gene has CDR1 SGHRS and CDR2 YFSETQ. This CDR3 comprises 14 residues. CDR3 protein: CASSLGQDSYGYTF. CDR3 DNA: TGCGCCAGCAGCCTAGGACAGGATTCCTATGGCTACACCTTC.

This clonotype turned up a few times. This rearrangement joins TRBV25-1 to TRBJ2-1; possible D gene TRBD2, 5 bases. Trimming stripped 5 bases from V and 3 bases from J, with 14 bases between. Germline V gives CDR1 MGHDK, CDR2 SYGVNS. The CDR3 contains 15 residues. The CDR3 loop reads CASSHVLLGYNEQFF. The CDR3 nucleotides are TGTGCCAGCAGTCATGTCCTACTAGGCTACAATGAGCAGTTCTTC.

This clonotype has more than one count but fewer than ten. The chain links TRBV27 to TRBJ1-5, with 7 bases matching TRBD1. The germline CDR1 and CDR2 sequences are MNHEY and SMNVEV (reference sequence). The CDR3 is 16 amino acids. The trim removed 0 bases at V and 5 bases at J, leaving 7 bases unmatched. CDR3 in DNA: TGTGCCAGCAGTTTATCTAGGACAGGCGGAGATCAGCCCCAGCATTTT. It encodes CASSLSRTGGDQPQHF.

This clonotype was seen only a few times. The gene calls are TRBV15 and TRBJ2-3, with a weak D call TRBD1 (5 bases). Germline loops: CDR1 LNHNV, CDR2 YYDKDF (reference sequence). Trimming stripped 5 bases from V and 8 bases from J, with 11 bases between. This CDR3 is built from 12 residues. The CDR3 reads CATSGHLPTQYF. The CDR3 DNA is TGTGCCACCAGCGGACATCTCCCTACGCAGTATTTT. Full variable domain (outside the CDR3, taken from reference TRBV15 and TRBJ2-3): DAMVIQNPRYQVTQFGKPVTLSCSQTLNHNVMYWYQQKSSQAPKLLFHYYDKDFNNEADTPDNFQSRRPNTSFCFLDIRSPGLGDTAMYLCATSGHLPTQYFGPGTRLTVL.

The gene calls are TRBV30 and TRBJ2-3; D gene ambiguous. The CDR3 consists of 15 residues. Germline assignment: CDR1 GTSNPN and CDR2 SVGIG (reference sequence). With 0 bases removed from V and 1 base from J, the gap between germline ends came to 11 bases. CDR3 protein: CAWSVLPTRTDTQYF. CDR3 bases: TGTGCCTGGAGTGTCCTCCCGACCCGCACAGATACGCAGTATTTT.

This clonotype was found a few times. V usage is TRBV6-1 and J usage is TRBJ2-7, with TRBD1 identical over 9 bases. With V trimmed by 8 bases and J by 4 bases, 6 bases remained unmatched. Per germline, CDR1 MNHNS and CDR2 SASEGT. The CDR3 is 13 amino acids. The CDR3 loop reads CASGQGSYYEQYF. The CDR3 coding sequence is TGTGCCAGCGGACAGGGGTCCTATTACGAGCAGTACTTC.

This clonotype was detected only a few times. The J gene is TRBJ2-5, the V gene TRBV12-3 or TRBV12-4; 7 bases are a match to TRBD2. The CDR3 has 15 residues. The J segment lost 4 bases and the V segment lost 6 bases, leaving 11 bases of the junction unmatched. CDR3 amino acids: CASRRRLAVGETQYF. The CDR3 DNA follows: TGTGCCAGCAGGCGCAGACTAGCCGTCGGAGAGACCCAGTACTTC.

This clonotype was recorded a few times. The rearrangement joins TRBV6-2 or TRBV6-3 to TRBJ2-7; TRBD2 is a possible D gene (5 bases). The CDR3 loop spans 13 amino acids. Germline V gives CDR1 MNHEY, CDR2 SVGEGT. V was shortened by 7 bases and J by 2 bases, with 12 bases between the two germline ends. As DNA, the CDR3 is TGTGCCAGCAACGGAGGCAGAGCCTACGAGCAGTACTTC. Translating gives CASNGGRAYEQYF.

V usage is TRBV5-1 and J usage is TRBJ1-5, with a possible D match to TRBD1 (5 bases). The length of the CDR3 is 15 residues. CDR1 is SGHRS, CDR2 YFSETQ, per germline. With 1 base removed from V and 3 bases from J, the gap between germline ends came to 11 bases. The CDR3 sequence is CASSLQGGFNQPQHF. For the CDR3, the DNA is TGCGCCAGCAGCTTGCAGGGCGGCTTCAATCAGCCCCAGCATTTT.

This clonotype showed up just a few times. CDR3 in DNA: TGTGCCAGCAGGGGACGGAATATCAATCAGCCCCAGCATTTT. As protein: CASRGRNINQPQHF. J is TRBJ1-5 and V is TRBV6-2 or TRBV6-3; TRBD1 is a possible D gene (5 bases). Germline assignment: CDR1 MNHEY and CDR2 SVGEGT. V lost 6 bases to trimming and J lost 3 bases, with 12 bases between them. The CDR3 contains 14 residues.

This clonotype showed up many times. V gene TRBV20-1 combines with J gene TRBJ1-2, with D uncertain. Germline CDR1 DFQATT, CDR2 SNEGSKA (reference sequence). Trimming pared 3 bases from V and 4 bases from J, leaving 18 bases between. CDR3 length: 15 residues. The CDR3 reads CSARGNGVGSYGYTF. Written as DNA, the CDR3 is TGCAGTGCTAGGGGGAACGGGGTGGGAAGCTATGGCTACACCTTC.

This clonotype was recorded a few times. This rearrangement joins TRBV4-1 to TRBJ1-2, with 8 bases lining up with TRBD1. The V gene's germline CDR1 is MGHRA and CDR2 YSYEKL. The J segment lost 3 bases and the V segment lost 4 bases, leaving 10 bases of the junction unmatched. This CDR3 has 16 residues. CDR3 bases: TGCGCCAGCAGCCGCCATGCCGGACAGGGAGACTATGGCTACACCTTC. As protein: CASSRHAGQGDYGYTF.

This clonotype was observed a few times. The chain recombines TRBV20-1 with TRBJ1-4; D not certain. The CDR3 loop spans 15 amino acids. The germline CDR1 and CDR2 sequences are DFQATT and SNEGSKA (reference sequence). Trimming cost V 5 bases and J 0 bases, with 13 bases left between them. This chain's CDR3 is CSADPPRATNEKLFF. The CDR3, as DNA: TGCAGTGCTGACCCCCCAAGGGCAACTAATGAAAAACTGTTTTTT.

This clonotype turned up a few times. This CDR3 reads CASRGGITGELFF. The CDR3 DNA reads as TGTGCCAGCCGGGGAGGGATCACCGGGGAGCTGTTTTTT. The gene calls are TRBV12-3 or TRBV12-4 and TRBJ2-2, with 7 bases lining up with TRBD2. The V and J ends lost 8 bases and 4 bases, in that order; junction bases with no gene match: 4. This CDR3 has 13 amino acids.

This clonotype was seen at least ten times. The V and J genes are TRBV29-1 and TRBJ1-5, with 8 bases identical to TRBD1. CDR3 length: 14 amino acids. Trimming cost V 4 bases and J 6 bases; bases outside gene matches: 8. Germline loops: CDR1 SQVTM, CDR2 ANQGSEA. The chain's CDR3 is CSVAGQGGGQPQHF. CDR3 DNA: TGCAGCGTTGCTGGACAGGGTGGCGGTCAGCCCCAGCATTTT. The variable domain in full, completed from reference TRBV29-1 and TRBJ1-5, reads SAVISQKPSRDICQRGTSLTIQCQVDSQVTMMFWYRQQPGQSLTLIATANQGSEATYESGFVIDKFPISRPNLTFSTLTVSNMSPEDSSIYLCSVAGQGGGQPQHFGDGTRLSIL.

The chain carries TRBV4-3 and TRBJ1-5, with D unresolved. Trimming left V 1 base short and J 2 bases short, with 18 bases between. The germline V gene encodes CDR1 LGHNA and CDR2 YSLEER. The CDR3 runs 18 residues. In DNA, the CDR3 is TGCGCCAGCAGCCAAGGTCGTGAGCTTGGTAGAGGCAATCAGCCCCAGCATTTT. Residues: CASSQGRELGRGNQPQHF.

The chain recombines TRBV7-9 with TRBJ2-1; TRBD1 might be the D (6 bases). The germline V and J ends were trimmed by 4 bases and 3 bases, with 10 bases remaining between them. Germline values: CDR1 SEHNR, CDR2 FQNEAQ (reference sequence). CDR3 size: 14 residues. The DNA of the CDR3 is TGTGCCAGCAGCTCGGGACAAGGCTACAATGAGCAGTTCTTC. Protein: CASSSGQGYNEQFF.